The 18 T cell receptor beta chains below come from one sample, sequenced in a study of technical replicates of blood from a handful of donors (dated by TCRdb to the late 2010s). Libraries were built with the immunoSEQ multiplex PCR assay. Not all clones reach the TCRdb copy of this immuneACCESS table, which keeps in-frame sequences only. Checked studies attribute under half of the gap to unresolved V genes and leave the rest unexplained. The sample table lists over 50,000 clones, around 97% of them with a count of one. Jointly, the top ten make up approximately 0.21% of the sample. The specimen was T cells isolated from PBMCs. The receptors here all came from a human donor in good health.

This clone has just a few counts. The V gene is TRBV19, the J gene TRBJ2-7, with D perhaps matching TRBD1 (7 bases). This CDR3 comprises 14 residues. CDR1 is LNHDA and CDR2 is SQIVND in the germline V gene (reference sequence). V dropped 6 bases and J dropped 3 bases, with 15 bases sitting between them. CDR3 nucleotides: TGTGCCAGTAGAATGCGGGACAGAGGCTACGAGCAGTACTTC. It yields the protein CASRMRDRGYEQYF.

This clone was seen just once. The rearrangement links TRBV19 to TRBJ1-2; D unclear. V lost 4 bases and J lost 4, with 16 bases in between. The CDR3 has 15 amino acids. The germline V gene encodes CDR1 LNHDA and CDR2 SQIVND (reference sequence). The CDR3: CASSRAAWGTYGYTF. The CDR3 coding sequence is TGTGCCAGTAGTAGAGCGGCCTGGGGTACCTATGGCTACACCTTC.

The chain combines TRBV28 with TRBJ1-1; D not resolved. The CDR3 loop spans 13 amino acids. CDR1 and CDR2 (germline): MDHEN, SYDVKM. V was trimmed by 7 bases and J by 7 bases, leaving 16 bases between them. CDR3 residues: CASISSTLYEAFF. CDR3 DNA: TGTGCCAGCATTTCCTCTACCCTATATGAAGCTTTCTTT.

This clone was counted a single time. For the CDR3, the DNA is TGTGCCAGCAGCGTAGATCTGTCCTACTCTGGAAACACCATATATTTT. Translating it yields CASSVDLSYSGNTIYF. The chain employs TRBV9 and TRBJ1-3; D gene uncertain. Germline lookup yields CDR1 SGDLS and CDR2 YYNGEE. V was trimmed by 0 bases and J by 0 bases, leaving 10 bases between them. The CDR3 totals 16 residues.

V and J are TRBV5-1 and TRBJ2-6; the D is unclear. The CDR3 runs 14 residues. V was shortened by 2 bases and J by 3 bases, with 6 bases between the two germline ends. Germline lookup yields CDR1 SGHRS and CDR2 YFSETQ. The CDR3 is CASSFNGGANVLTF. CDR3 DNA: TGCGCCAGCAGCTTCAACGGTGGGGCCAACGTCCTGACTTTC.

The CDR3 nucleotides read TGCAGCGTTGATGGACTAGCGGGAGTGGGTGAGCAGTTCTTC. Encoded protein: CSVDGLAGVGEQFF. This rearrangement joins TRBV29-1 to TRBJ2-1, with 13 bases that match TRBD2. V was pared by 3 bases and J by 9 bases, with 5 bases of the junction left unmatched. CDR3 length: 14 residues. CDR1 SQVTM and CDR2 ANQGSEA come from the germline V gene.

This clone was seen a handful of times. V and J are TRBV5-1 and TRBJ2-2; 10 bases align to TRBD2. Trimming removed 3 bases from V and 4 bases from J; junction bases left unmatched: 6. Per the germline V gene, CDR1 is SGHRS and CDR2 is YFSETQ. This CDR3 contains 16 residues. CDR3 sequence: CASSSTSGKSTGELFF. CDR3 nucleotide sequence: TGCGCCAGCAGCTCCACTAGCGGGAAGAGCACCGGGGAGCTGTTTTTT.

This chain connects TRBV4-1 to TRBJ1-2; TRBD1 matches at 9 bases. The CDR3 length is 16 residues. The junction had 11 bases not matched to a gene; V was cut back by 3 bases and J by 6 bases. Germline-derived CDR1 and CDR2 are MGHRA and YSYEKL. The CDR3 reads CASSQGRTGGDHGYTF. DNA of the CDR3: TGCGCCAGCAGCCAGGGGCGTACAGGGGGCGATCATGGCTACACCTTC.

This chain links TRBV6-6 with TRBJ2-6; maybe TRBD1 (5 bases). Germline CDR1 reads MNHNY; CDR2 reads SVGAGI (reference sequence). Trimming stripped 7 bases from V and 0 bases from J, with 13 bases between. CDR3 length equals 16 residues. The CDR3 region is CASKWQGPSGANVLTF. The CDR3 DNA reads as TGTGCCAGCAAGTGGCAGGGCCCCTCTGGGGCCAACGTCCTGACTTTC.

V and J are TRBV4-1 and TRBJ1-2, with 7 bases matching TRBD1. CDR3 length equals 16 residues. Germline V lookup: CDR1 MGHRA, CDR2 YSYEKL. J lost 4 bases, V lost 2 bases, and 10 bases had no gene match. CDR3 protein: CASSQTRDSDSYGYTF. CDR3 in DNA: TGCGCCAGCAGCCAAACACGGGACAGCGATTCCTATGGCTACACCTTC.

The gene calls are TRBV6-6 and TRBJ1-2, with a tentative D call TRBD1 (6 bases). The CDR3 has 13 amino acids. Germline CDR1 reads MNHNY; CDR2 reads SVGAGI (reference sequence). Trimming left V 4 bases short and J 2 bases short, with 8 bases between. This CDR3 reads CASSFDRNYGYTF. The CDR3 nucleotides read TGTGCCAGCAGTTTCGACAGGAACTATGGCTACACCTTC.

The chain has TRBV27 and TRBJ2-7; D not certain. V lost 10 bases and J lost 0, with 25 bases in between. Germline V gene data show CDR1 as MNHEY and CDR2 as SMNVEV (reference sequence). This CDR3 has 17 amino acids. As DNA, the CDR3 is TGTGCCACCCGTCACGTCTCCAGCGAGAGATACTCCTACGAGCAGTACTTC. Protein: CATRHVSSERYSYEQYF.

The gene calls are TRBV2 and TRBJ2-3; D may be TRBD2 (6 bases). The ends were cut back, 6 bases at V and 0 bases at J, with 13 bases in the middle. Per germline, CDR1 SNHLY and CDR2 FYNNEI. The CDR3 length is 15 residues. The CDR3 DNA reads as TGTGCCAGCAGGTCGCGGGGCACTAGCACAGATACGCAGTATTTT. This encodes CASRSRGTSTDTQYF.

The chain has TRBV6-5 and TRBJ2-1; 8 nucleotides line up with TRBD2. The trim removed 5 bases at V and 8 bases at J, leaving 11 bases unmatched. Germline CDR1 is MNHEY and CDR2 is SVGAGI. The CDR3 has 15 amino acids. The CDR3 DNA is TGTGCCAGCAGTCGATATTCGGGGGGGGGCTATGAGCAGTTCTTC. Translation: CASSRYSGGGYEQFF.

V usage is TRBV5-1 and J usage is TRBJ1-2; perhaps TRBD1 as D (5 bases). Germline V gene lookup returns CDR1 SGHRS and CDR2 YFSETQ. The V gene lost 4 bases and the J gene lost 6 bases, with 19 bases spanning the gap. The CDR3 spans 15 residues. CDR3 loop: CASSPRTQLGDGYTF. CDR3 coding DNA: TGCGCCAGCAGCCCGCGAACCCAGTTAGGGGATGGCTACACCTTC.

V is TRBV5-1 and J is TRBJ2-7; possible D gene TRBD1, 6 bases. The length of the CDR3 is 16 residues. CDR1 is SGHRS, CDR2 YFSETQ, per germline. Trimming took 0 bases from V and 1 from J, leaving 14 bases between them. CDR3 DNA sequence: TGCGCCAGCAGCTTGGGGGGGCAGAGGGGATCCTACGAGCAGTACTTC. The encoded protein is CASSLGGQRGSYEQYF.

This clone appeared a few times. The chain joins TRBV19 to TRBJ1-1; D call uncertain. V shed 6 bases and J shed 3 bases, with 14 bases lying between them. The length of the CDR3 is 14 residues. Germline assignment: CDR1 LNHDA and CDR2 SQIVND (reference sequence). The CDR3 loop is CASSRGSFYTEAFF. In DNA form, the CDR3 reads TGTGCCAGTAGCAGAGGATCGTTTTACACTGAAGCTTTCTTT.

This clone was seen once. The V call is TRBV6-6, the J call TRBJ1-1, with a weak D call TRBD1 (6 bases). The germline V gene encodes CDR1 MNHNY and CDR2 SVGAGI (reference sequence). The CDR3 is 12 residues long. V was pared by 8 bases and J by 3 bases, with 10 bases between. DNA for the CDR3: TGTGCCAGCGGGAACAGGGACACTGAAGCTTTCTTT. It specifies CASGNRDTEAFF.